This passage covers 16 T cell receptor beta chains from one sample sequenced in a study of blood T cell repertoires in COVID-19. Measured with immunoSEQ multiplex PCR; TCRdb has only the in-frame clones, and not every one. Among 200,000 to 250,000 clones, about 87% were seen once, and the ten largest hold under 9%. Sequenced input: peripheral blood. The receptors stem from a woman aged 70-85 years with active or convalescent COVID-19.

The V gene is TRBV5-1, the J gene TRBJ2-1, with D possibly being TRBD1 (8 bases). Germline CDR1 is SGHRS and CDR2 is YFSETQ. The ends were cut back, 3 bases at V and 3 bases at J, with 19 bases in the middle. The CDR3 loop spans 17 amino acids. Written as DNA, the CDR3 is TGCGCCAGCAGCTCTACCGGGGGGACAGGACACTACAATGAGCAGTTCTTC. Amino acid sequence: CASSSTGGTGHYNEQFF.

The V and J genes are TRBV24-1 and TRBJ2-7; D is unclear. The V gene's germline CDR1 is KGHDR and CDR2 SFDVKD. V was shortened by 5 bases and J by 3 bases, with 13 bases between the two germline ends. The CDR3 has 14 residues. CDR3 sequence: CATSASDGVYEQYF. CDR3 DNA: TGTGCCACCAGTGCCTCCGACGGAGTCTACGAGCAGTACTTC.

The CDR3 nucleotides are TGTGCCAGCAGCTCGTCCTACAAAGCTAGTCGGGGGTCGGCTGAGCAGTTCTTC. Protein sequence: CASSSSYKASRGSAEQFF. The chain is built from TRBV7-6 and TRBJ2-1; a weak D match, TRBD2 (6 bases). The ends were cut back, 4 bases at V and 9 bases at J, with 28 bases in the middle. Germline V gene data show CDR1 as SGHVS and CDR2 as FNYEAQ. There are 18 residues in the CDR3.

This chain joins TRBV6-4 and TRBJ2-5, with 10 bases aligning to TRBD1. The germline V gene encodes CDR1 MRHNA and CDR2 SNTAGT. Losses at the gene ends were 6 bases for V and 3 bases for J; bases not matched to a gene: 7. CDR3 length equals 15 residues. DNA for the CDR3: TGTGCCAGCAGGAAACGGGACAGGGGTGAAGAGACCCAGTACTTC. It codes for CASRKRDRGEETQYF.

This chain links TRBV7-6 with TRBJ2-1; TRBD2 agrees at 14 bases. V was clipped by 6 bases and J by 7 bases; unmatched bases: 5. This CDR3 has 15 residues. The germline V gene encodes CDR1 SGHVS and CDR2 FNYEAQ. The CDR3 here is CASSPWTSGGNEQFF. The CDR3 nucleotides read TGTGCCAGCAGTCCCTGGACTAGCGGGGGGAATGAGCAGTTCTTC. The full variable domain, its missing parts supplied by reference TRBV7-6 and TRBJ2-1, is GAGVSQSPRYKVTKRGQDVALRCDPISGHVSLYWYRQALGQGPEFLTYFNYEAQQDKSGLPNDRFSAERPEGSISTLTIQRTEQRDSAMYRCASSPWTSGGNEQFFGPGTRLTVL.

V usage is TRBV10-2 and J usage is TRBJ2-5, with D perhaps matching TRBD2 (6 bases). The CDR3 extends over 16 amino acids. CDR1 WSHSY and CDR2 SAAADI come from the germline V gene. Trimming cost V 2 bases and J 8 bases, with 21 bases left between them. CDR3 sequence reads: CASSEAGRLGGTTQYF. The CDR3 nucleotides are TGCGCCAGCAGTGAGGCGGGCCGGTTGGGAGGAACAACCCAGTACTTC.

A word on this clone: This sample also contains other DNA sequences that code for the same CDR3. V usage is TRBV12-3 or TRBV12-4 and J usage is TRBJ1-5; D is possibly TRBD1 (6 bases). V dropped 6 bases and J dropped 2 bases, with 8 bases sitting between them. The CDR3 has 13 amino acids. The CDR3 loop is CASRAGGNQPQHF. The CDR3 DNA follows: TGTGCCAGCAGGGCAGGGGGCAATCAGCCCCAGCATTTT.

The chain has TRBV6-1 and TRBJ2-7; D may be TRBD1 (5 bases). CDR3 size: 14 residues. With 1 base removed from V and 3 bases from J, the gap between germline ends came to 10 bases. Germline values: CDR1 MNHNS, CDR2 SASEGT. The CDR3 region has the DNA TGTGCCAGCAGTGAAGGGGCAGGGCGCTACGAGCAGTACTTC. It codes for CASSEGAGRYEQYF.

This sequence joins TRBV4-3 and TRBJ2-5; tentative D call: TRBD1 (7 bases). The CDR3 is made up of 16 amino acids. From germline, CDR1 is LGHNA and CDR2 YSLEER. V gave up 1 base and J gave up 2 bases, with 14 bases separating them. The CDR3 protein is CASSQAPRGAQETQYF. In DNA form, the CDR3 reads TGCGCCAGCAGCCAAGCACCCAGGGGGGCTCAAGAGACCCAGTACTTC.

The rearrangement joins TRBV5-5 to TRBJ1-5; D not resolved. CDR1 and CDR2 (germline): SGHKS, YYEKEE (reference sequence). V was trimmed by 4 bases and J by 6 bases, leaving 14 bases between them. CDR3 size: 14 residues. Here the CDR3 DNA reads TGTGCCAGCAGCGATAATACGGTTTCTCAGCCCCAGCATTTT. Translation: CASSDNTVSQPQHF.

The chain links TRBV5-5 to TRBJ1-1, with D unresolved. Germline V gene lookup returns CDR1 SGHKS and CDR2 YYEKEE (reference sequence). The CDR3 sequence is 14 residues long. The V and J ends lost 0 bases and 4 bases respectively, with 10 bases between them. CDR3 sequence (DNA): TGTGCCAGCAGCTTGGCGGTCGGTACCACTGAAGCTTTCTTT. As protein: CASSLAVGTTEAFF.

V gene TRBV19 combines with J gene TRBJ2-7, with TRBD1 matching 8 bases. Germline V gene lookup returns CDR1 LNHDA and CDR2 SQIVND (reference sequence). V dropped 8 bases and J dropped 4; count of bases not matched to a gene: 4. The CDR3 covers 12 residues. The CDR3: CASGRQGYEQYF. The CDR3 DNA reads as TGTGCCAGTGGGCGACAGGGGTACGAGCAGTACTTC.

This chain joins TRBV12-3 or TRBV12-4 and TRBJ1-1, with D possibly TRBD1 on 6 matching bases. This CDR3 is built from 13 residues. V lost 6 bases, J lost 8 bases, and 16 bases lay in between. CDR3 DNA: TGTGCCAGCAGCAAGACAGGCCCACCCGAAGCTTTCTTT. It encodes CASSKTGPPEAFF.

V and J are TRBV9 and TRBJ2-1, with 7 bases that match TRBD1. Germline V lookup: CDR1 SGDLS, CDR2 YYNGEE. There are 13 residues in the CDR3. V trimming: 4 bases; J trimming: 7 bases; junction bases outside the gene matches: 5. The DNA for the CDR3 is TGTGCCAGCAGCACAGGGACAGCAAATGAGCAGTTCTTC. Its protein product is CASSTGTANEQFF. The full variable domain, in which reference TRBV9 and TRBJ2-1 provide the parts outside the CDR3, is DSGVTQTPKHLITATGQRVTLRCSPRSGDLSVYWYQQSLDQGLQFLIQYYNGEERAKGNILERFSAQQFPDLHSELNLSSLELGDSALYFCASSTGTANEQFFGPGTRLTVL.

The V gene is TRBV2, the J gene TRBJ1-1, with D perhaps matching TRBD1 (6 bases). The V gene lost 5 bases and the J gene lost 0 bases, with 10 bases spanning the gap. The CDR3 runs to 14 residues. Germline V gene data show CDR1 as SNHLY and CDR2 as FYNNEI. DNA of the CDR3: TGTGCCAGCAGTCCACAGGGACTGAACACTGAAGCTTTCTTT. Residues: CASSPQGLNTEAFF.

The chain links TRBV5-6 to TRBJ2-7; tentative D call: TRBD1 (5 bases). This CDR3 has 15 amino acids. Trimming left V 2 bases short and J 3 bases short, with 15 bases between. Looked up from germline, CDR1 is SGHDT and CDR2 is YYEEEE. The DNA for the CDR3 is TGTGCCAGCAGCTTTAAACCGGACATAGACTACGAGCAGTACTTC. Protein sequence: CASSFKPDIDYEQYF. Complete variable domain (other parts from reference TRBV5-6 and TRBJ2-7): DAGVTQSPTHLIKTRGQQVTLRCSPKSGHDTVSWYQQALGQGPQFIFQYYEEEERQRGNFPDRFSGHQFPNYSSELNVNALLLGDSALYLCASSFKPDIDYEQYFGPGTRLTVT.